One sample yielded the 29 T cell receptor beta chains listed below, sequenced in a study of beta chain features in type 1 diabetes. Sequencing targeted expressed TCRB transcripts, as all isolated RNA had been reverse transcribed. This table comes from immunoSEQ multiplex PCR, and its TCRdb copy is limited to in-frame clones, with some not included. The sample has under 950,000 clones; under 20% are singletons. Sequencing used naive CD4+ T cells from blood. The source of these receptors is a woman aged 18-29 years in good health.

The J gene is TRBJ2-2, the V gene TRBV7-9; perhaps TRBD2 as D (6 bases). Trimming removed 2 bases from V and 4 bases from J, with 14 bases in between. The CDR3 runs 16 residues. Germline loops: CDR1 SEHNR, CDR2 FQNEAQ (reference sequence). The CDR3 is CASSLFGRIVTGELFF. In nucleotides, the CDR3 is TGTGCCAGCAGCTTATTCGGGAGAATCGTCACCGGGGAGCTGTTTTTT.

This clone was seen only a few times. J is TRBJ2-5 and V is TRBV28; D unclear. The end of the DNA aligns better with TRBJ2-7, so the J call may be wrong. Germline CDR1 is MDHEN and CDR2 is SYDVKM. The CDR3 sequence is 14 residues long. In DNA, the CDR3 is TGTGCCAGCAGTGCACCCACCCTCTCCTACGAGCAGTACTTC. This codes for CASSAPTLSYEQYF.

This clone was observed a handful of times. The CDR3 loop reads CAISVGKVETQYF. CDR3 DNA: TGTGCCATCAGTGTCGGAAAAGTGGAGACCCAGTACTTC. V usage is TRBV10-3 and J usage is TRBJ2-5; D gene uncertain. The CDR3 sequence is 13 residues long. V was pared by 4 bases and J by 5 bases, with 11 bases between. The germline V gene encodes CDR1 ENHRY and CDR2 SYGVKD.

This clone came up a few times. The V call is TRBV18, the J call TRBJ1-5; 12 nucleotides agree with TRBD1. With 4 bases clipped from V and 3 bases from J, the junction kept 16 bases outside the gene matches. Germline V gene data show CDR1 as KGHSH and CDR2 as LQKENI. CDR3 length: 20 amino acids. This CDR3 is CASSLSRSGGQGAINQPQHF. The CDR3 DNA reads TGTGCCAGCTCACTATCCCGATCTGGGGGACAGGGGGCCATCAATCAGCCCCAGCATTTT. The whole variable domain, filled in from reference TRBV18 and TRBJ1-5, reads NAGVMQNPRHLVRRRGQEARLRCSPMKGHSHVYWYRQLPEEGLKFMVYLQKENIIDESGMPKERFSAEFPKEGPSILRIQQVVRGDSAAYFCASSLSRSGGQGAINQPQHFGDGTRLSIL.

V usage is TRBV6-6 and J usage is TRBJ1-1; no definite D call. Trimming left V 7 bases short and J 2 bases short, with 11 bases between. The CDR3 has 13 residues. In germline, CDR1 is MNHNY, CDR2 SVGAGI (reference sequence). The CDR3 loop reads CASNTGVNTEAFF. In nucleotides, the CDR3 is TGTGCCAGCAATACCGGAGTAAACACTGAAGCTTTCTTT.

The chain couples TRBV28 to TRBJ1-1, with a weak D call TRBD1 (5 bases). From germline, CDR1 is MDHEN and CDR2 SYDVKM. Trimming pared 6 bases from V and 0 bases from J, leaving 14 bases between. The CDR3 sequence is 15 residues long. CDR3 sequence (DNA): TGTGCCAGCAGCACCTTAGGGACGGTGAACACTGAAGCTTTCTTT. Its protein is CASSTLGTVNTEAFF. The full variable domain, completed using reference TRBV28 and TRBJ1-1, is DVKVTQSSRYLVKRTGEKVFLECVQDMDHENMFWYRQDPGLGLRLIYFSYDVKMKEKGDIPEGYSVSREKKERFSLILESASTNQTSMYLCASSTLGTVNTEAFFGQGTRLTVV.

V is TRBV15 and J is TRBJ2-5; TRBD1 is a possible D gene (5 bases). This CDR3 has 14 amino acids. Trimming pared 1 base from V and 5 bases from J, leaving 11 bases between. The germline CDR1 and CDR2 sequences are LNHNV and YYDKDF (reference sequence). CDR3 bases: TGTGCCACCAGCAGAGCACCAGGGCGGGAGACCCAGTACTTC. Encoded protein: CATSRAPGRETQYF.

In its sample, this clone was seen a few times. This rearrangement joins TRBV4-2 to TRBJ2-7; D ambiguous. The germline V gene has CDR1 LGHNA and CDR2 YNFKEQ. This CDR3 region has 13 residues. Trimming left V 2 bases short and J 3 bases short, with 8 bases between. CDR3 DNA sequence: TGTGCCAGCAGCCAACCAGGCGACTACGAGCAGTACTTC. Translation: CASSQPGDYEQYF.

V and J are TRBV9 and TRBJ2-1; no clear D. V lost 2 bases and J lost 5, with 11 bases in between. The CDR3 spans 14 residues. Germline V gene data show CDR1 as SGDLS and CDR2 as YYNGEE. For the CDR3, the DNA is TGTGCCAGCAGCGTGGAGCTGCGACACAATGAGCAGTTCTTC. This translates into CASSVELRHNEQFF. The full variable domain, completed using reference TRBV9 and TRBJ2-1, is DSGVTQTPKHLITATGQRVTLRCSPRSGDLSVYWYQQSLDQGLQFLIQYYNGEERAKGNILERFSAQQFPDLHSELNLSSLELGDSALYFCASSVELRHNEQFFGPGTRLTVL.

The CDR3 protein is CASSPPGQHEQYF. CDR3 nucleotides: TGTGCCAGCTCACCACCGGGACAACACGAGCAGTACTTC. The chain carries TRBV18 and TRBJ2-5; D may be TRBD1 (6 bases). The J call is in doubt because the DNA end fits TRBJ2-7 better. The germline gives CDR1 KGHSH, CDR2 LQKENI. This CDR3 is built from 13 residues.

This clone came up a few times. The J gene is TRBJ2-1, the V gene TRBV28, with 10 bases identical to TRBD2. From germline, CDR1 is MDHEN and CDR2 SYDVKM. V lost 6 bases, J lost 0 bases, and 8 bases stayed unmatched. The CDR3 has 17 residues. CDR3 sequence: CASRVTSGSSSYNEQFF. The CDR3 DNA reads as TGTGCCAGCAGGGTGACTAGCGGGTCAAGCTCCTACAATGAGCAGTTCTTC.

The chain links TRBV19 to TRBJ2-7; 8 bases are a match to TRBD2. The CDR3 totals 13 residues. Trimming removed 3 bases from V and 6 bases from J; junction bases left unmatched: 4. Germline CDR1 and CDR2: LNHDA and SQIVND (reference sequence). The CDR3 sequence is CASSIRTSPEQYF. The CDR3 region has the DNA TGTGCCAGTAGTATCCGGACTAGCCCCGAGCAGTACTTC.

The chain combines TRBV7-2 with TRBJ1-3; D not resolved. The V gene's germline CDR1 is SGHTA and CDR2 FQGNSA. CDR3 length: 15 residues. V lost 3 bases and J lost 0, with 9 bases in between. The CDR3 DNA sequence: TGTGCCAGCAGCTTTCAGTGGCTCTCTGGAAACACCATATATTTT. Translated, it gives CASSFQWLSGNTIYF.

The chain joins TRBV7-2 to TRBJ1-1; D remains ambiguous. The CDR3 length is 15 residues. Between the trimmed V and J ends, which lost 3 bases and 0 bases, there was a span of 11 bases. Germline V gene sequence: CDR1 SGHTA, CDR2 FQGNSA. The CDR3 sequence is CASSFNPSMNTEAFF. CDR3 in DNA: TGTGCCAGCAGCTTTAATCCCAGCATGAACACTGAAGCTTTCTTT.

This chain connects TRBV5-1 to TRBJ2-7, with 8 bases aligning to TRBD1. The V segment lost 4 bases and the J segment 1 base; nucleotides outside the gene matches: 7. The germline CDR1 and CDR2 sequences are SGHRS and YFSETQ. The CDR3 runs to 15 residues. The CDR3 nucleotides are TGCGCCAGCAGCCCATACTACAGGGGGTCCTACGAGCAGTACTTC. It translates to CASSPYYRGSYEQYF.

The chain has TRBV28 and TRBJ1-2; D may be TRBD1 (6 bases). Germline CDR1 is MDHEN and CDR2 is SYDVKM. CDR3 length: 15 amino acids. With 8 bases removed from V and 2 bases from J, the gap between germline ends came to 18 bases. The CDR3 DNA is TGTGCCAGCGCAGACGGGGGCCCCCTGAACTATGGCTACACCTTC. It encodes CASADGGPLNYGYTF.

The V gene is TRBV27, the J gene TRBJ2-1, with 9 bases matching TRBD2. The CDR3 is made up of 20 amino acids. Germline-derived CDR1 and CDR2 are MNHEY and SMNVEV (reference sequence). Trimming cost V 5 bases and J 4 bases; bases outside gene matches: 21. CDR3: CASSRLSAGGSPDGYNEQFF. The CDR3 nucleotides read TGTGCCAGCAGTCGGCTATCCGCGGGAGGGTCGCCCGACGGGTACAATGAGCAGTTCTTC.

In its sample, this clone was seen a few times. This chain connects TRBV9 to TRBJ1-1; maybe TRBD1 (5 bases). Germline assignment: CDR1 SGDLS and CDR2 YYNGEE. Trimming cost V 0 bases and J 5 bases, with 14 bases left between them. The length of the CDR3 is 15 residues. Here the CDR3 reads CASSVGTRKGTEAFF. The DNA for the CDR3 is TGTGCCAGCAGCGTAGGGACACGAAAGGGGACTGAAGCTTTCTTT.

CDR3 sequence (DNA): TGTGCCAGCAGTAAAACCCCGGCACAGGGGGCGAGTGGAAGCAATCAGCCCCAGCATTTT. This encodes CASSKTPAQGASGSNQPQHF. The chain uses TRBV27 and TRBJ1-5, with 9 positions matching TRBD1. This CDR3 spans 20 amino acids. In germline, CDR1 is MNHEY, CDR2 SMNVEV (reference sequence). J was trimmed by 1 base and V by 5 bases; bases with no gene match: 18.

This clone was detected a few times. The chain combines TRBV11-2 with TRBJ1-1, with 9 bases aligning to TRBD1. Germline trimming cut 5 bases from V and 0 bases from J; bases unmatched to any gene: 10. The germline CDR1 and CDR2 sequences are SGHAT and FQNNGV. The CDR3 length is 17 residues. The CDR3 protein is CASSQMGQGPMNTEAFF. The CDR3 nucleotides read TGTGCCAGCAGCCAAATGGGACAGGGCCCCATGAACACTGAAGCTTTCTTT.

This chain links TRBV18 with TRBJ2-1; D call uncertain. The germline V gene encodes CDR1 KGHSH and CDR2 LQKENI. CDR3 length: 12 residues. V was clipped by 1 base and J by 7 bases, with 5 bases between them. In DNA form, the CDR3 reads TGTGCCAGCTCACCACAGATGAATGAGCAGTTCTTC. Translating it yields CASSPQMNEQFF.

This chain connects TRBV27 to TRBJ2-3; D remains unclear. The CDR3 totals 14 residues. V was cut by 5 bases and J by 8 bases, with 17 bases left in between. Germline V lookup: CDR1 MNHEY, CDR2 SMNVEV (reference sequence). DNA of the CDR3: TGTGCCAGCAGTCTACAGCCAGCCATCGGTACGCAGTATTTT. Protein product: CASSLQPAIGTQYF.

The chain combines TRBV6-1 with TRBJ1-5; D is unresolved. V lost 1 base to trimming and J lost 3 bases, with 10 bases between them. Per germline, CDR1 MNHNS and CDR2 SASEGT. The CDR3 covers 15 residues. This CDR3 is CASSEGGPTNQPQHF. DNA for the CDR3: TGTGCCAGCAGTGAAGGTGGGCCTACCAATCAGCCCCAGCATTTT.

This clone appeared a few times. The rearrangement joins TRBV7-2 to TRBJ1-5; D not certain. This CDR3 is 14 amino acids long. Trimming took 0 bases from V and 4 from J, leaving 7 bases between them. CDR1 is SGHTA, CDR2 FQGNSA, per germline. CDR3 sequence reads: CASSLAGRNQPQHF. The CDR3 DNA sequence: TGTGCCAGCAGCTTAGCGGGTAGGAATCAGCCCCAGCATTTT. Variable domain in full (rest from reference TRBV7-2 and TRBJ1-5): GAGVSQSPSNKVTEKGKDVELRCDPISGHTALYWYRQSLGQGLEFLIYFQGNSAPDKSGLPSDRFSAERTGGSVSTLTIQRTQQEDSAVYLCASSLAGRNQPQHFGDGTRLSIL.

The chain links TRBV9 to TRBJ2-5, with 8 bases aligning to TRBD1. The CDR3 runs 14 residues. The germline V gene encodes CDR1 SGDLS and CDR2 YYNGEE. J was trimmed by 4 bases and V by 4 bases; bases with no gene match: 6. The CDR3 loop is CASSRQGTAETQYF. In DNA form, the CDR3 reads TGTGCCAGCAGCAGACAGGGGACGGCAGAGACCCAGTACTTC.

This clone was picked up a small number of times. The rearrangement joins TRBV10-3 to TRBJ2-3, with TRBD2 matching 10 bases. Germline CDR1 is ENHRY and CDR2 is SYGVKD. CDR3 length: 16 amino acids. The V and J ends lost 4 bases and 1 base, in that order; junction bases with no gene match: 5. The CDR3 loop is CAISGGGTSGTDTQYF. The DNA of the CDR3 is TGTGCCATCAGTGGCGGAGGGACTAGCGGCACAGATACGCAGTATTTT.

V is TRBV2 and J is TRBJ2-7, with D maybe TRBD1 (5 bases). The CDR3 runs 12 residues. Trimming cost V 10 bases and J 0 bases, with 10 bases left between them. From germline, CDR1 is SNHLY and CDR2 FYNNEI. The CDR3 protein is CATRQSSYEQYF. The CDR3 nucleotides read TGTGCCACCCGACAGAGCTCCTACGAGCAGTACTTC.

This clone has a handful of counts. V is TRBV27 and J is TRBJ2-3; the D is unclear. Trimming took 7 bases from V and 5 from J, leaving 7 bases between them. Germline V gene data show CDR1 as MNHEY and CDR2 as SMNVEV (reference sequence). This CDR3 spans 11 amino acids. The CDR3 spells CASTSGDTQYF. The CDR3 region has the DNA TGTGCCAGCACCTCCGGAGATACGCAGTATTTT.

This clone was recorded a few times. The chain couples TRBV7-2 to TRBJ2-5, with TRBD2 identical over 9 bases. CDR1 is SGHTA and CDR2 is FQGNSA in the germline V gene. V dropped 4 bases and J dropped 4; count of bases not matched to a gene: 7. The CDR3 covers 15 residues. The CDR3 reads CASSSIAGEGETQYF. The DNA of the CDR3 is TGTGCCAGCAGCTCGATAGCGGGAGAAGGAGAGACCCAGTACTTC.